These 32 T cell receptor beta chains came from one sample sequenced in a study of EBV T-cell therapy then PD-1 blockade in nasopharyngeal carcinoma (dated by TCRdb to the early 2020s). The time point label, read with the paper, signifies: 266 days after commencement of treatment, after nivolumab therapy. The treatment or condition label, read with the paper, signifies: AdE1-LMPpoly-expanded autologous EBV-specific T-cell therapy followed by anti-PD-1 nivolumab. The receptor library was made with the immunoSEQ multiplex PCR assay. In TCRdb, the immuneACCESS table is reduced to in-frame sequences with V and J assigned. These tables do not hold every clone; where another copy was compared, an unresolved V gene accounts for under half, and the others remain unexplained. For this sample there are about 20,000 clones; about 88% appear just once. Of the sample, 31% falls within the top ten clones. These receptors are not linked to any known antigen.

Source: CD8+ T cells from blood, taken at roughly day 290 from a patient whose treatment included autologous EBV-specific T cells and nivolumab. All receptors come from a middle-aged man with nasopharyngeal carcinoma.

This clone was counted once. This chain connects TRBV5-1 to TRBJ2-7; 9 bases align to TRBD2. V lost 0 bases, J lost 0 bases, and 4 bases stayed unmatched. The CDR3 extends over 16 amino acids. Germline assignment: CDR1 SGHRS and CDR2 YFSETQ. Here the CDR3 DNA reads TGCGCCAGCAGCTTGGCCTATAGCGGGAGCTCCTACGAGCAGTACTTC. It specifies CASSLAYSGSSYEQYF.

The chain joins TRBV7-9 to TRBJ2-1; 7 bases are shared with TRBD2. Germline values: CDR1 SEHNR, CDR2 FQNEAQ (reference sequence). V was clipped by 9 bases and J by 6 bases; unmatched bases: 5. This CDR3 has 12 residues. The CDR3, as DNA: TGTGCCAGGGGGGGGGATCGCAATGAGCAGTTCTTC. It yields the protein CARGGDRNEQFF.

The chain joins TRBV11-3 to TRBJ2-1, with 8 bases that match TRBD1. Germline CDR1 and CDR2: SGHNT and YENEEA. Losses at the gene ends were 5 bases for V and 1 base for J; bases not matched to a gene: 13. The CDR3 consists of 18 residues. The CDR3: CASSTPTQGAGSYNEQFF. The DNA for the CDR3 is TGTGCCAGCAGCACGCCGACTCAGGGGGCCGGGTCCTACAATGAGCAGTTCTTC.

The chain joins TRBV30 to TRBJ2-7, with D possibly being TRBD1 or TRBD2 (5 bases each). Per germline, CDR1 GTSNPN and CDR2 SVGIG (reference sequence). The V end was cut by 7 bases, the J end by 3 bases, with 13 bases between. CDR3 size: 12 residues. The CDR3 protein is CAYGAPYYEQYF. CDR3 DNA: TGTGCCTACGGGGCCCCGTACTACGAGCAGTACTTC.

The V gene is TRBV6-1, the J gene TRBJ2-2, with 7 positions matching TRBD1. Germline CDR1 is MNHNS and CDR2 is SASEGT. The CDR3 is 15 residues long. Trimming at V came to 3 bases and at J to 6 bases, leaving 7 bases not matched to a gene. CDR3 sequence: CASSEWTGYAGELFF. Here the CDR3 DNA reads TGTGCCAGCAGTGAGTGGACAGGTTACGCCGGGGAGCTGTTTTTT.

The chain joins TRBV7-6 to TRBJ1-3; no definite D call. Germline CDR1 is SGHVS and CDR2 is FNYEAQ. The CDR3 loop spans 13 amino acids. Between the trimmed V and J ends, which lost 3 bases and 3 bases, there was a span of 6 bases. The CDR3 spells CASSFGSGNTIYF. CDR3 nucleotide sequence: TGTGCCAGCAGCTTCGGAAGTGGAAACACCATATATTTT. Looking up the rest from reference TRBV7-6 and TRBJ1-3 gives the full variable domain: GAGVSQSPRYKVTKRGQDVALRCDPISGHVSLYWYRQALGQGPEFLTYFNYEAQQDKSGLPNDRFSAERPEGSISTLTIQRTEQRDSAMYRCASSFGSGNTIYFGEGSWLTVV.

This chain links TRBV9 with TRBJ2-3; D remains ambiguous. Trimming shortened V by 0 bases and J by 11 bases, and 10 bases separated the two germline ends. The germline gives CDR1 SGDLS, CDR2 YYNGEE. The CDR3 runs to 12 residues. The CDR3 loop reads CASSVVQTKQYF. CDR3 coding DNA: TGTGCCAGCAGCGTAGTGCAAACTAAGCAGTATTTT.

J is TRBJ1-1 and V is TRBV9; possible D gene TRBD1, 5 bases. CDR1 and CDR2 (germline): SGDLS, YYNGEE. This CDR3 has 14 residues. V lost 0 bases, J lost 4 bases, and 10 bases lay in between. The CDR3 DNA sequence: TGTGCCAGCAGCGTAGCAGAGGGGATCACTGAAGCTTTCTTT. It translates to CASSVAEGITEAFF.

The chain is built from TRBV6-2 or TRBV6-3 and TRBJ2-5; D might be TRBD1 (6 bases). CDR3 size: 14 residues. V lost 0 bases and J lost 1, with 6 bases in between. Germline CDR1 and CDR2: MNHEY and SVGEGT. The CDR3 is CASSYSGAQETQYF. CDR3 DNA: TGTGCCAGCAGTTACTCGGGGGCCCAAGAGACCCAGTACTTC.

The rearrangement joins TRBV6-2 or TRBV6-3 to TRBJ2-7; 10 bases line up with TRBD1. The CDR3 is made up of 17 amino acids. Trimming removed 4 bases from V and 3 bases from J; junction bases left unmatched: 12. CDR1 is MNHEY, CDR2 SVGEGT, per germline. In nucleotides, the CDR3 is TGTGCCAGCAGTTCGGGACAGGGGCAAAGACTAATCTACGAGCAGTACTTC. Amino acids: CASSSGQGQRLIYEQYF.

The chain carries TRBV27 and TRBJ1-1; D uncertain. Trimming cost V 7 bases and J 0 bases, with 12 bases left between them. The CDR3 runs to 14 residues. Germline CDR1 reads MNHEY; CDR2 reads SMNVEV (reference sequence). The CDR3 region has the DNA TGTGCCAGCAACCCCGGAGGAATGAACACTGAAGCTTTCTTT. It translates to CASNPGGMNTEAFF.

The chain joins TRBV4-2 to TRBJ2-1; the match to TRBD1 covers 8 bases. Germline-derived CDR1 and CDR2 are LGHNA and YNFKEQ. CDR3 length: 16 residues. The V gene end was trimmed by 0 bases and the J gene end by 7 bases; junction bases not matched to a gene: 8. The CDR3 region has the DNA TGTGCCAGCAGCCAAGATATGCAGGGGGCAGATAATGAGCAGTTCTTC. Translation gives CASSQDMQGADNEQFF.

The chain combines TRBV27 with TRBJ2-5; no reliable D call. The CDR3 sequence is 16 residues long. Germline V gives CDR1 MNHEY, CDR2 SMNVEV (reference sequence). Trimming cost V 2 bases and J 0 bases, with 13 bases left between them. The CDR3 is CASSLSKRLYQETQYF. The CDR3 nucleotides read TGTGCCAGCAGTTTAAGTAAGCGATTGTACCAAGAGACCCAGTACTTC.

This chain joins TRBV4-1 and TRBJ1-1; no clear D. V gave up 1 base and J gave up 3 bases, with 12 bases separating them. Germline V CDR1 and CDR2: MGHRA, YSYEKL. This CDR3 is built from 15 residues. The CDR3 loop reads CASSQVRAADTEAFF. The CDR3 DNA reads TGCGCCAGCAGCCAAGTAAGGGCTGCGGACACTGAAGCTTTCTTT.

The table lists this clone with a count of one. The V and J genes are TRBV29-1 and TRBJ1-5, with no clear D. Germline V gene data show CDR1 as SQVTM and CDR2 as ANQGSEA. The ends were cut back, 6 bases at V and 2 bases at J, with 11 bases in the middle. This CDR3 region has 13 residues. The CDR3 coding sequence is TGCAGCGTAAGACTTGGGGGCAATCAGCCCCAGCATTTT. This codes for CSVRLGGNQPQHF.

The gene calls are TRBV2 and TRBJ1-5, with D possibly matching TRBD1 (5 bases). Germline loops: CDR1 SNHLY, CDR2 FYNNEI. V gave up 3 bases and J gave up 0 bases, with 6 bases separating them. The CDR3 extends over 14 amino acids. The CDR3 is CASSETDSNQPQHF. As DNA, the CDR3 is TGTGCCAGCAGTGAGACAGATAGCAATCAGCCCCAGCATTTT.

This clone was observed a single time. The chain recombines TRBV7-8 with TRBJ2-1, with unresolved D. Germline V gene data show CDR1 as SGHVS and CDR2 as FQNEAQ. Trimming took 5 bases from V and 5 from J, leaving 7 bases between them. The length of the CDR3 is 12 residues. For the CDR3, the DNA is TGTGCCAGCAGCCTGGATCACAATGAGCAGTTCTTC. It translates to CASSLDHNEQFF.

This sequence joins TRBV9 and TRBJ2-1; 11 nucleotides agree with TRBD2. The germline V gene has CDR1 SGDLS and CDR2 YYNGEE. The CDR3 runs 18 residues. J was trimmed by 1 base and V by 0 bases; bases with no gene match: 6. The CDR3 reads CASSVDPTSGESYNEQFF. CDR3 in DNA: TGTGCCAGCAGCGTAGATCCGACTAGCGGGGAGTCCTACAATGAGCAGTTCTTC. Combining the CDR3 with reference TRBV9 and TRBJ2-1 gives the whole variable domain DSGVTQTPKHLITATGQRVTLRCSPRSGDLSVYWYQQSLDQGLQFLIQYYNGEERAKGNILERFSAQQFPDLHSELNLSSLELGDSALYFCASSVDPTSGESYNEQFFGPGTRLTVL.

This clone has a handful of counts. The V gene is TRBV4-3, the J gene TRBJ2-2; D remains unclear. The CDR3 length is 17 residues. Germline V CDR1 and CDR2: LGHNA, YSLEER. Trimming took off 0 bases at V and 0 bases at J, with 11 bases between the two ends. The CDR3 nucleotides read TGCGCCAGCAGCCAAGATTCCCCGGGTGCGAACACCGGGGAGCTGTTTTTT. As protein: CASSQDSPGANTGELFF.

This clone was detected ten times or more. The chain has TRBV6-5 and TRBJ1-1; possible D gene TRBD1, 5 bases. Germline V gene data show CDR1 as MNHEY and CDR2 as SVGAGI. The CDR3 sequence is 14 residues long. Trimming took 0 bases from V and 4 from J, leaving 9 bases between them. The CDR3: CASSYSGVATEAFF. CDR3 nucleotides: TGTGCCAGCAGTTACTCGGGGGTGGCCACTGAAGCTTTCTTT.

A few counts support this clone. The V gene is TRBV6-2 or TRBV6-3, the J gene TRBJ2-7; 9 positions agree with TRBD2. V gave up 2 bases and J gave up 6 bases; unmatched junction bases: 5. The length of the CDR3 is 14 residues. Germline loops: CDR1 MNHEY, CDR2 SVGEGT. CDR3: CASSYGGGASEQYF. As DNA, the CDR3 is TGTGCCAGCAGTTACGGCGGGGGGGCCTCCGAGCAGTACTTC.

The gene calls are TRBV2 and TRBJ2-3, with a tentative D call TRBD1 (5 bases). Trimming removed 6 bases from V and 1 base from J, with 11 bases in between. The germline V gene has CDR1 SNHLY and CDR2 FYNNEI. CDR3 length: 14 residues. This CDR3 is CASSQEGGTDTQYF. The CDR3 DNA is TGTGCCAGCAGCCAGGAAGGGGGCACAGATACGCAGTATTTT. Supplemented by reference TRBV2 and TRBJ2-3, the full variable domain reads EPEVTQTPSHQVTQMGQEVILRCVPISNHLYFYWYRQILGQKVEFLVSFYNNEISEKSEIFDDQFSVERPDGSNFTLKIRSTKLEDSAMYFCASSQEGGTDTQYFGPGTRLTVL.

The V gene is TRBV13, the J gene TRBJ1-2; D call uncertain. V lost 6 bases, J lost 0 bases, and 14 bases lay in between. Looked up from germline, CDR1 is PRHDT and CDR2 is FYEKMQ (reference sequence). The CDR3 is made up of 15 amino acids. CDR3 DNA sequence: TGTGCCAGCAGGTTGGGGATAGCAGCTAACTATGGCTACACCTTC. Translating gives CASRLGIAANYGYTF.

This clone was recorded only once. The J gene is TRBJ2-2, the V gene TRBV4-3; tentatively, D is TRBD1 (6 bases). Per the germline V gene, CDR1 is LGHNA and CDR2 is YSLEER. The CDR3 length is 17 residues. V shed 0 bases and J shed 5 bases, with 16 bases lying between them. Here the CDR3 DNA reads TGCGCCAGCAGCCAAGATTTAGGCAGGGGAGAAACCGGGGAGCTGTTTTTT. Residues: CASSQDLGRGETGELFF.

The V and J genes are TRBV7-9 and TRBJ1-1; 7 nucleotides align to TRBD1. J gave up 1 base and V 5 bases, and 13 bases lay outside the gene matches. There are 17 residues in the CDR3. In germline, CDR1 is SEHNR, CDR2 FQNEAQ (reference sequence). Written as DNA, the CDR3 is TGTGCCAGCAGCCGTGGGACAGCAGGGCATAGGAACACTGAAGCTTTCTTT. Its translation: CASSRGTAGHRNTEAFF. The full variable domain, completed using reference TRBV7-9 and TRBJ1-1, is DTGVSQNPRHKITKRGQNVTFRCDPISEHNRLYWYRQTLGQGPEFLTYFQNEAQLEKSRLLSDRFSAERPKGSFSTLEIQRTEQGDSAMYLCASSRGTAGHRNTEAFFGQGTRLTVV.

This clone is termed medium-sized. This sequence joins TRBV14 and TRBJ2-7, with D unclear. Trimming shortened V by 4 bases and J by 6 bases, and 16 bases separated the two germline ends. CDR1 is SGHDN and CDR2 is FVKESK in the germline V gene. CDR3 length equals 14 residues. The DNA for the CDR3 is TGTGCCAGCAGCCCCGCGGACCGACTCCGCGAGCAGTACTTC. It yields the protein CASSPADRLREQYF.

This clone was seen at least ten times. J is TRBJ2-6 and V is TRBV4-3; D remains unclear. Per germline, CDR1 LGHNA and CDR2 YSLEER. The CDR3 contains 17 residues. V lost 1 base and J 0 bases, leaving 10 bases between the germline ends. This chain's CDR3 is CASSQGVGPSGANVLTF. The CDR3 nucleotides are TGCGCCAGCAGCCAAGGCGTAGGACCCTCTGGGGCCAACGTCCTGACTTTC.

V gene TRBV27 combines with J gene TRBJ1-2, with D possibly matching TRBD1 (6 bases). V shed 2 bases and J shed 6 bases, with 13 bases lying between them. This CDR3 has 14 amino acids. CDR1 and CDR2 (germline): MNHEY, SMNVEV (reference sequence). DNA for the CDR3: TGTGCCAGCAGTTTAAGTACAGGGATGGATGGCTACACCTTC. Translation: CASSLSTGMDGYTF.

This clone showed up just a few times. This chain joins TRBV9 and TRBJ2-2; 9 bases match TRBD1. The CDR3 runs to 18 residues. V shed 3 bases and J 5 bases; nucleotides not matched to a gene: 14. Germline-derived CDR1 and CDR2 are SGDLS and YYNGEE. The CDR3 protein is CASSDHIQGAHQTGELFF. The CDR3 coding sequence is TGTGCCAGCAGCGATCACATACAGGGGGCCCATCAAACCGGGGAGCTGTTTTTT.

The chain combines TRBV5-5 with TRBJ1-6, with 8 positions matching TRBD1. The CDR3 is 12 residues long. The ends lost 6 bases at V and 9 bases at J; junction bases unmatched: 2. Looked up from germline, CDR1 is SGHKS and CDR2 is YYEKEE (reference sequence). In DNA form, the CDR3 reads TGTGCCAGCACGACAGGGGCTTCACCCCTCCACTTT. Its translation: CASTTGASPLHF. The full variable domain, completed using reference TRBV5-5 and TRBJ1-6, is DAGVTQSPTHLIKTRGQQVTLRCSPISGHKSVSWYQQVLGQGPQFIFQYYEKEERGRGNFPDRFSARQFPNYSSELNVNALLLGDSALYLCASTTGASPLHFGNGTRLTVT.

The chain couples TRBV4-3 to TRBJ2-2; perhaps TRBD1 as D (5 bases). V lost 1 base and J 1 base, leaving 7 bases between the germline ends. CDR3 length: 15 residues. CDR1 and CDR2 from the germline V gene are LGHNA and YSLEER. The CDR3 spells CASSQGTLNTGELFF. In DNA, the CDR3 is TGCGCCAGCAGCCAAGGGACACTGAACACCGGGGAGCTGTTTTTT.

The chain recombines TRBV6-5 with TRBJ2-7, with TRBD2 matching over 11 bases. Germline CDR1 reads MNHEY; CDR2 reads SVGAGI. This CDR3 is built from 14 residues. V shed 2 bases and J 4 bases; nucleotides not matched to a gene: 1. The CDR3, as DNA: TGTGCCAGCAGTTACACTAGCGGGGGTTACGAGCAGTACTTC. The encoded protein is CASSYTSGGYEQYF.